This TCR beta chain was sequenced in a study of PD-L1 blockade in urothelial cancer. The wider study: The patients first took atezolizumab in 2014, receiving 1,200 mg intravenously every 3 weeks. Blood was analyzed 3 weeks (second dose) and 6 weeks after treatment start.

Here immunoSEQ multiplex PCR was the method, and the copy in TCRdb shows in-frame clones only, minus some. The sample holds roughly 56,000 clones, almost 85% seen once. CDR3 length: 14 residues. Trimming removed 6 bases from V and 7 bases from J; junction bases left unmatched: 11. Germline loops: CDR1 MNHEY, CDR2 SMNVEV (reference sequence). General observations from the study: Patients with durable benefit had greater blood expansion of tumor-associated TCR clones 3 weeks into treatment.

About this clone: Its antigen is currently unknown.

The chain combines TRBV27 with TRBJ1-2, with 7 bases that match TRBD1. The receptor was derived from a man between 65 and 79 years old with urothelial cancer. The specimen was PBMCs, collected around atezolizumab (anti-PD-L1) treatment. As DNA, the CDR3 is TGTGCCAGCAGCCCCAGGGGGGCAGTTCTTGGCTACACCTTC. The encoded protein is CASSPRGAVLGYTF.